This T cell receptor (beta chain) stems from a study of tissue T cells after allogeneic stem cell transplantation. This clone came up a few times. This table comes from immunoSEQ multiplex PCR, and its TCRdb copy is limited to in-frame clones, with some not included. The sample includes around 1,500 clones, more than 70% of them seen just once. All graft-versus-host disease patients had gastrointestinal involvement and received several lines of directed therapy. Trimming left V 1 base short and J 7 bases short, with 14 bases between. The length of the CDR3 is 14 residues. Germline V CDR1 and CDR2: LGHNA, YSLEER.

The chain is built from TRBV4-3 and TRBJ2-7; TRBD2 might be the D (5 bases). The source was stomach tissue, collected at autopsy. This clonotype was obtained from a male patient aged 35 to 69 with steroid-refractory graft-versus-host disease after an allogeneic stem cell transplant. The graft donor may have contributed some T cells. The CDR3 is CASSQGTGSWEQYF. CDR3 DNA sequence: TGCGCCAGCAGCCAAGGAACGGGGAGTTGGGAGCAGTACTTC.